The 27 T cell receptor beta chains below were found in one sample sequenced in a study of T cells in Graves' hyperthyroidism and ophthalmopathy. RNA transcripts provided the source from which TCR beta CDR3 regions were amplified. The HTBI primer set drove a first-round RT-PCR of the TCR CDR3. Each CDR3 protein is one row after TCRdb ran MiXCR on the multiplex PCR reads. The sample holds approximately 410,000 distinct CDR3 sequences, under 15% seen once. The sample was blood. The origin of the receptors is a man younger than 35 with Graves' ophthalmopathy.

This clonotype was seen at least ten times. V gene TRBV2 combines with J gene TRBJ2-3; D is uncertain. Deletions cut 4 bases from V and 0 bases from J, with 8 bases between. The germline CDR1 and CDR2 sequences are SNHLY and FYNNEI. The CDR3 has 14 residues. CDR3 sequence reads: CASSAQVSTDTQYF. The CDR3 region has the DNA TGTGCCAGCAGTGCCCAAGTAAGCACAGATACGCAGTATTTT.

This clonotype showed up many times. The chain links TRBV13 to TRBJ2-1; D is perhaps TRBD2 (6 bases). V was clipped by 8 bases and J by 10 bases, with 12 bases between them. This CDR3 contains 11 residues. From germline, CDR1 is PRHDT and CDR2 FYEKMQ (reference sequence). CDR3 amino acids: CASCGGPEQFF. CDR3 bases: TGTGCCAGCTGCGGAGGGCCGGAGCAGTTCTTC.

This clonotype was detected ten times or more. This CDR3 reads CASSLSPGQDQETQYF. CDR3 in DNA: TGTGCCAGCAGCTTATCCCCGGGACAGGACCAAGAGACCCAGTACTTC. The chain couples TRBV7-3 to TRBJ2-5; 8 positions agree with TRBD1. The CDR3 covers 16 residues. J gave up 0 bases and V 2 bases, and 5 bases lay outside the gene matches. CDR1 is SGHTA, CDR2 FQGTGA, per germline.

This clonotype was counted only a few times. This chain joins TRBV19 and TRBJ1-6, with D tentatively TRBD1 (5 bases). Trimming removed 1 base from V and 10 bases from J, with 14 bases in between. The germline V gene has CDR1 LNHDA and CDR2 SQIVND (reference sequence). This CDR3 contains 15 residues. Written as DNA, the CDR3 is TGTGCCAGTAGTATAGTGGCCCAGGGTAGATCACCCCTCCACTTT. This codes for CASSIVAQGRSPLHF.

This clonotype was counted ten times or more. This chain connects TRBV12-3 or TRBV12-4 to TRBJ2-5; TRBD1 is a possible D gene (7 bases). V was pared by 5 bases and J by 9 bases, with 22 bases between. The CDR3 contains 15 residues. CDR3 residues: CASSPPRRGRAAQYF. CDR3 nucleotide sequence: TGTGCCAGCAGTCCACCCCGGAGGGGGCGTGCGGCCCAGTACTTC.

In its sample, this clonotype was seen many times. The chain joins TRBV15 to TRBJ2-3; D unclear. Trimming left V 2 bases short and J 0 bases short, with 6 bases between. CDR1 is LNHNV, CDR2 YYDKDF, per germline (reference sequence). This CDR3 region has 14 residues. In nucleotides, the CDR3 is TGTGCCACCAGCAGACCAATAAGCACAGATACGCAGTATTTT. Its protein is CATSRPISTDTQYF.

This clonotype was seen repeatedly, ten times or more. V usage is TRBV7-8 and J usage is TRBJ1-1; a weak D match, TRBD1 (5 bases). CDR1 and CDR2 (germline): SGHVS, FQNEAQ. V lost 2 bases and J lost 0, with 10 bases in between. This CDR3 spans 15 amino acids. The CDR3 sequence is CASSLSPRVNTEAFF. The CDR3, as DNA: TGTGCCAGCAGCTTAAGTCCCAGGGTGAACACTGAAGCTTTCTTT.

This clonotype appeared a few times. This rearrangement joins TRBV27 to TRBJ2-3; D is perhaps TRBD2 (7 bases). The V gene lost 7 bases and the J gene lost 4 bases, with 15 bases spanning the gap. The CDR3 extends over 14 amino acids. The germline V gene has CDR1 MNHEY and CDR2 SMNVEV (reference sequence). DNA for the CDR3: TGTGCCAGCACCTTAGGGGGGGGTGCAGATACGCAGTATTTT. Protein: CASTLGGGADTQYF.

This clonotype was detected many times. The chain employs TRBV20-1 and TRBJ2-7; D is uncertain. Germline V gene data show CDR1 as DFQATT and CDR2 as SNEGSKA (reference sequence). This CDR3 comprises 15 residues. V was shortened by 0 bases and J by 0 bases, with 12 bases between the two germline ends. The CDR3 reads CSARDLVRSSYEQYF. Here the CDR3 DNA reads TGCAGTGCTAGAGATCTTGTGAGGAGCTCCTACGAGCAGTACTTC.

This clonotype was counted ten times or more. This sequence joins TRBV6-5 and TRBJ2-7; D is ambiguous. The CDR3 is 15 amino acids. The germline V gene has CDR1 MNHEY and CDR2 SVGAGI. Trimming shortened V by 0 bases and J by 3 bases, and 12 bases separated the two germline ends. The CDR3 sequence is CASSYSSVVGYEQYF. The CDR3 DNA reads TGTGCCAGCAGTTACTCGAGTGTGGTAGGCTACGAGCAGTACTTC.

This sequence joins TRBV7-2 and TRBJ2-2; D is unresolved. The germline gives CDR1 SGHTA, CDR2 FQGNSA. The CDR3 totals 14 residues. Between the trimmed V and J ends, which lost 2 bases and 3 bases, there was a span of 7 bases. In DNA, the CDR3 is TGTGCCAGCAGCTTACCGACGTACACCGGGGAGCTGTTTTTT. Translating it yields CASSLPTYTGELFF. The variable domain in full, with the rest retrieved from reference TRBV7-2 and TRBJ2-2, is GAGVSQSPSNKVTEKGKDVELRCDPISGHTALYWYRQSLGQGLEFLIYFQGNSAPDKSGLPSDRFSAERTGGSVSTLTIQRTQQEDSAVYLCASSLPTYTGELFFGEGSRLTVL.

This sequence joins TRBV9 and TRBJ2-3; TRBD2 aligns across 7 bases. This CDR3 spans 15 amino acids. Germline V gives CDR1 SGDLS, CDR2 YYNGEE. Trimming took 1 base from V and 5 from J; bases not matched to a gene: 7. CDR3 DNA: TGTGCCAGCAGCGTAACCCCGTCGGGGGGAGATACGCAGTATTTT. Residues: CASSVTPSGGDTQYF.

Many counts were recorded for this clonotype. V gene TRBV30 combines with J gene TRBJ2-1; a possible D gene is TRBD2 (5 bases). Trimming took off 4 bases at V and 2 bases at J, with 9 bases between the two ends. The CDR3 consists of 13 residues. Germline CDR1 and CDR2: GTSNPN and SVGIG (reference sequence). DNA for the CDR3: TGTGCCTGGACCGAGGGCGCCTACAATGAGCAGTTCTTC. Encoded protein: CAWTEGAYNEQFF.

Ten or more counts support this clonotype. CDR3 bases: TGTGCCAGCAGCCGCCAGAACTCTGGGGCCAACGTCCTGACTTTC. It yields the protein CASSRQNSGANVLTF. The genes are TRBV2 and TRBJ2-6; D is undetermined. The CDR3 is made up of 15 amino acids. Trimming took 6 bases from V and 0 from J, leaving 9 bases between them. Germline V gives CDR1 SNHLY, CDR2 FYNNEI.

This clonotype was counted ten times or more. J is TRBJ2-4 and V is TRBV29-1; the match to TRBD1 covers 10 bases. V was clipped by 3 bases and J by 6 bases; unmatched bases: 8. In germline, CDR1 is SQVTM, CDR2 ANQGSEA. This CDR3 is 15 amino acids long. This chain's CDR3 is CSVEAGTGVLNIQYF. The CDR3 nucleotides read TGCAGCGTTGAGGCCGGGACAGGGGTTTTAAACATTCAGTACTTC.

This clonotype was observed a few times. The V gene is TRBV6-1, the J gene TRBJ1-5; D is undetermined. This CDR3 region has 14 residues. Trimming stripped 3 bases from V and 2 bases from J, with 8 bases between. Germline V gene data show CDR1 as MNHNS and CDR2 as SASEGT. The CDR3 DNA reads as TGTGCCAGCAGTGACGGGGTCCGCAATCAGCCCCAGCATTTT. Residues: CASSDGVRNQPQHF.

In the case of this clonotype: A much larger clone sits a single nucleotide away, making a read error possible. CDR3 coding DNA: TGTACTAGTGGTCAAAGTAGCGGGGGGGTCTACGAGCAGTACTTC. This codes for CTSGQSSGGVYEQYF. This chain joins TRBV12-5 and TRBJ2-7, with 11 nucleotides matching TRBD2. CDR1 is LGHNT, CDR2 FRNRAP, per germline. The CDR3 is 15 residues long.

This clonotype was counted between two and nine times. CDR3 amino acids: CASSEFGDSTDTQYF. CDR3 DNA: TGTGCCAGCAGTGAATTTGGAGATAGCACAGATACGCAGTATTTT. This chain joins TRBV6-1 and TRBJ2-3; the D is unclear. V was shortened by 2 bases and J by 0 bases, with 9 bases between the two germline ends. This CDR3 region has 15 residues. Germline loops: CDR1 MNHNS, CDR2 SASEGT.

This clonotype was counted many times. This rearrangement joins TRBV7-8 to TRBJ2-2, with D hard to call. Trimming shortened V by 2 bases and J by 5 bases, and 3 bases separated the two germline ends. Germline CDR1 reads SGHVS; CDR2 reads FQNEAQ. This CDR3 has 12 residues. The CDR3 sequence is CASSLRTGELFF. As DNA, the CDR3 is TGTGCCAGCAGCTTACGAACCGGGGAGCTGTTTTTT.

This clonotype was found many times. The CDR3 DNA reads as TGTGCCAGCAGTTTATATGGAGGCCCCAACACTGAAGCTTTCTTT. Amino acid sequence: CASSLYGGPNTEAFF. V and J are TRBV12-3 or TRBV12-4 and TRBJ1-1, with D unclear. The CDR3 sequence is 15 residues long. V was clipped by 2 bases and J by 2 bases, with 12 bases between them.

This clonotype came up a few times. This CDR3 is CSARDSGGGGQPQHF. The CDR3 DNA is TGCAGTGCTAGAGATTCGGGGGGGGGCGGTCAGCCCCAGCATTTT. This chain joins TRBV20-1 and TRBJ1-5, with D possibly being TRBD1 (6 bases). Germline V gives CDR1 DFQATT, CDR2 SNEGSKA (reference sequence). The V end was cut by 0 bases, the J end by 6 bases, with 15 bases between. This CDR3 is 15 amino acids long.

A few counts support this clonotype. The chain carries TRBV19 and TRBJ2-2, with 7 bases that match TRBD2. Germline trimming cut 6 bases from V and 6 bases from J; bases unmatched to any gene: 4. This CDR3 comprises 13 residues. CDR1 and CDR2 from the germline V gene are LNHDA and SQIVND (reference sequence). The CDR3 here is CASSQGLPGELFF. The CDR3 DNA reads as TGTGCCAGTAGCCAGGGACTACCCGGGGAGCTGTTTTTT.

This clonotype was counted ten times or more. The chain combines TRBV5-1 with TRBJ2-3; D is perhaps TRBD2 (6 bases). The CDR3 runs to 14 residues. Trimming stripped 0 bases from V and 3 bases from J, with 8 bases between. In germline, CDR1 is SGHRS, CDR2 YFSETQ. The CDR3 bases are TGCGCCAGCAGCTTGGGGGAGGCGACAGATACGCAGTATTTT. As protein: CASSLGEATDTQYF.

The rearrangement joins TRBV6-1 to TRBJ1-5; D gene ambiguous. V dropped 0 bases and J dropped 0 bases, with 12 bases sitting between them. CDR1 is MNHNS and CDR2 is SASEGT in the germline V gene. This CDR3 contains 17 residues. The CDR3 here is CASSEASSSYSNQPQHF. CDR3 coding DNA: TGTGCCAGCAGTGAAGCCTCGAGCTCGTATAGCAATCAGCCCCAGCATTTT.

This chain connects TRBV5-5 to TRBJ1-2; D is ambiguous. The length of the CDR3 is 15 residues. CDR1 and CDR2 from the germline V gene are SGHKS and YYEKEE (reference sequence). V dropped 0 bases and J dropped 0 bases, with 9 bases sitting between them. CDR3 coding DNA: TGTGCCAGCAGCTTGGCCCCAGGAGCTAACTATGGCTACACCTTC. The encoded protein is CASSLAPGANYGYTF.

V gene TRBV2 combines with J gene TRBJ2-3; the D gene is possibly TRBD1 (5 bases). CDR1 is SNHLY and CDR2 is FYNNEI in the germline V gene. Trimming took 1 base from V and 3 from J, leaving 11 bases between them. The CDR3 runs 15 residues. In DNA form, the CDR3 reads TGTGCCAGCAGTGAAGTCACGCGGACAACAGATACGCAGTATTTT. Protein: CASSEVTRTTDTQYF.

This clonotype was counted many times. The chain joins TRBV11-2 to TRBJ2-2; 8 bases are shared with TRBD1. With 5 bases clipped from V and 5 bases from J, the junction kept 10 bases outside the gene matches. The V gene's germline CDR1 is SGHAT and CDR2 FQNNGV. This CDR3 contains 16 residues. The CDR3 DNA reads TGTGCCAGCAGCCCGCGCAACAGGGGGAGTACCGGGGAGCTGTTTTTT. Protein sequence: CASSPRNRGSTGELFF.